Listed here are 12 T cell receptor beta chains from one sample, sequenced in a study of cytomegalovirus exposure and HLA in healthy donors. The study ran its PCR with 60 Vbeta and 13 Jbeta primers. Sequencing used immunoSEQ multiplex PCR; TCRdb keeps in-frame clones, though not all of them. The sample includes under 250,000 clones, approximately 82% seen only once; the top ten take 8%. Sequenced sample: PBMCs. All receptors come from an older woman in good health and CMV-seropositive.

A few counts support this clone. The DNA for the CDR3 is TGTGCCAGCAGCTCACGGACTTTCACAGATACGCAGTATTTT. Amino acids: CASSSRTFTDTQYF. This chain connects TRBV9 to TRBJ2-3; tentatively, D is TRBD2 (5 bases). Trimming left V 4 bases short and J 2 bases short, with 11 bases between. From germline, CDR1 is SGDLS and CDR2 YYNGEE. The CDR3 is 14 residues long.

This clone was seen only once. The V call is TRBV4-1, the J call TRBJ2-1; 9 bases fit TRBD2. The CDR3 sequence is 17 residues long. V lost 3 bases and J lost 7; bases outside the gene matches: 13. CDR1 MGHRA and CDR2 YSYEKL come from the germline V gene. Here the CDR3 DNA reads TGCGCCAGCAGCCAGGAGCCCGGAGCGGGAGGTATGAATGAGCAGTTCTTC. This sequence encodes CASSQEPGAGGMNEQFF.

CDR3 bases: TGTGCCAGCAGTACCCGAGGTCACAATCAGCCCCAGCATTTT. This codes for CASSTRGHNQPQHF. V and J are TRBV28 and TRBJ1-5; D is ambiguous. This CDR3 has 14 amino acids. Germline CDR1 is MDHEN and CDR2 is SYDVKM. V was shortened by 5 bases and J by 3 bases, with 11 bases between the two germline ends.

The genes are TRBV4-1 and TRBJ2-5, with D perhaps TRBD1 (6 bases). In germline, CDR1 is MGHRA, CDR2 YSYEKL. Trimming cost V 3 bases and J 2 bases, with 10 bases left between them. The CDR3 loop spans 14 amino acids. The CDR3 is CASSHLGGQETQYF. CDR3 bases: TGCGCCAGCAGCCACCTAGGGGGTCAAGAGACCCAGTACTTC.

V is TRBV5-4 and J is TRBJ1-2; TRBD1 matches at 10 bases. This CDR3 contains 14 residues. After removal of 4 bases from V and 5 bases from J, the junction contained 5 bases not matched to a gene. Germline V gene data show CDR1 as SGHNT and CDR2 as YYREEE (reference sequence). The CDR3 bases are TGTGCCAGCAGCCGACAGGGGGCGGATTATGGCTACACCTTC. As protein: CASSRQGADYGYTF.

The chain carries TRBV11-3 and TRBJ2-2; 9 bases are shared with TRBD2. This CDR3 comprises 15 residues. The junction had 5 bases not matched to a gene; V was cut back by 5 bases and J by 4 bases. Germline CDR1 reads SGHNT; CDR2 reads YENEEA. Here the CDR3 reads CASSPVAGATGELFF. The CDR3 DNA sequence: TGTGCCAGCAGCCCGGTAGCGGGAGCCACCGGGGAGCTGTTTTTT.

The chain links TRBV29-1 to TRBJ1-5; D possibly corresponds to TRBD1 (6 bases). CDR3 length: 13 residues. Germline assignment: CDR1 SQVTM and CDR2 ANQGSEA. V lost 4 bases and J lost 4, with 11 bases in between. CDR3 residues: CSVGGGQNQPQHF. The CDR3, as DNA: TGCAGCGTTGGCGGCGGACAGAATCAGCCCCAGCATTTT.

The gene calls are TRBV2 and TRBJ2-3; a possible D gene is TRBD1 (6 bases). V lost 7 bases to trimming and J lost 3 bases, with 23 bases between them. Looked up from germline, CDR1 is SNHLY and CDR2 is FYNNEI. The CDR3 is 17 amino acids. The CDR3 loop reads CASTYKRARGSTDTQYF. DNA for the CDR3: TGTGCCAGCACCTACAAGAGGGCCAGGGGTAGTACAGATACGCAGTATTTT.

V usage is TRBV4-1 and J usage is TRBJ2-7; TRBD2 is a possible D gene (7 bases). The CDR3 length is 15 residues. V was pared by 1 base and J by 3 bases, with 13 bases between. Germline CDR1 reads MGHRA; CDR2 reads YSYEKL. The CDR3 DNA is TGCGCCAGCAGCCAAGTGGCGGGGGCGTTCTACGAGCAGTACTTC. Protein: CASSQVAGAFYEQYF.

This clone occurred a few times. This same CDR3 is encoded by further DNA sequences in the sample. The chain's CDR3 is CASSSSTDTQYF. The DNA of the CDR3 is TGCGCCAGCAGCTCTAGCACAGATACGCAGTATTTT. V and J are TRBV5-1 and TRBJ2-3; D is unresolved. The CDR3 runs 12 residues. Trimming left V 3 bases short and J 0 bases short, with 2 bases between. From germline, CDR1 is SGHRS and CDR2 YFSETQ.

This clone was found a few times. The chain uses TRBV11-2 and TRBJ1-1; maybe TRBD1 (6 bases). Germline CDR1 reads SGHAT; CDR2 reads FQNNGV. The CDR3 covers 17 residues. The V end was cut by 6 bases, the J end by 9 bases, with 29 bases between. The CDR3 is CASRSLATTGNTNQAFF. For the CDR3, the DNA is TGTGCCAGCAGGTCCCTCGCAACCACAGGGAACACCAACCAAGCTTTCTTT.

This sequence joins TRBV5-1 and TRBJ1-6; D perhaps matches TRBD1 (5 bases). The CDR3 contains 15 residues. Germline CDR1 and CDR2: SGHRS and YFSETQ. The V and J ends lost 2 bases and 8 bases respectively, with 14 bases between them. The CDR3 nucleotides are TGCGCCAGCAGCTTTCGGGGGGTTCGGGATTCACCCCTCCACTTT. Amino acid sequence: CASSFRGVRDSPLHF. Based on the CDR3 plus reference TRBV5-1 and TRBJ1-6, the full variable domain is KAGVTQTPRYLIKTRGQQVTLSCSPISGHRSVSWYQQTPGQGLQFLFEYFSETQRNKGNFPGRFSGRQFSNSRSEMNVSTLELGDSALYLCASSFRGVRDSPLHFGNGTRLTVT.